The 8 T cell receptor beta chains in this list originate from one sample, sequenced in a study of brain T cells in children with intractable seizures. Sequencing was limited to surgery cases with top T cell transcript signatures in brain tissue. Profiling relied on immunoSEQ multiplex PCR, and the TCRdb table lists in-frame clones only, not all of them. The table records roughly 2,500 clones, 80% to 85% of them present only once. Specimen: resected brain tissue, collected at surgery. The receptor source for this set is a boy less than two years old with hemimegalencephaly and intractable seizures.

This rearrangement joins TRBV10-2 to TRBJ2-7, with 10 bases identical to TRBD2. This CDR3 comprises 15 residues. Germline assignment: CDR1 WSHSY and CDR2 SAAADI. Trimming cost V 2 bases and J 2 bases; bases outside gene matches: 3. The CDR3 region is CASSELLAGAYEQYF. The CDR3 coding sequence is TGCGCCAGCAGTGAGCTCCTAGCGGGAGCCTACGAGCAGTACTTC.

This clone was recorded only once. This chain connects TRBV7-3 to TRBJ1-2; D uncertain. V lost 1 base and J lost 4, with 10 bases in between. The CDR3 length is 14 residues. CDR1 SGHTA and CDR2 FQGTGA come from the germline V gene. CDR3 residues: CASSLIPGPYGYTF. CDR3 sequence (DNA): TGTGCCAGCAGCTTAATCCCAGGACCCTATGGCTACACCTTC.

This clone was recorded once. The chain is built from TRBV18 and TRBJ2-1, with TRBD2 matching 7 bases. V lost 6 bases, J lost 2 bases, and 4 bases stayed unmatched. The V gene's germline CDR1 is KGHSH and CDR2 LQKENI. The CDR3 sequence is 14 residues long. CDR3 protein: CASSLGGPYNEQFF. The CDR3 DNA reads TGTGCCAGCTCGCTGGGAGGGCCCTACAATGAGCAGTTCTTC.

This sequence joins TRBV28 and TRBJ2-3; TRBD2 matches 10 bases. J gave up 5 bases and V 5 bases, and 4 bases lay outside the gene matches. The CDR3 loop spans 14 amino acids. Germline lookup yields CDR1 MDHEN and CDR2 SYDVKM. CDR3 region: CASSPLAGVDTQYF. The CDR3 DNA is TGTGCCAGCAGTCCCCTAGCGGGAGTAGATACGCAGTATTTT. The entire variable domain, with the rest obtained from reference TRBV28 and TRBJ2-3, is as follows: DVKVTQSSRYLVKRTGEKVFLECVQDMDHENMFWYRQDPGLGLRLIYFSYDVKMKEKGDIPEGYSVSREKKERFSLILESASTNQTSMYLCASSPLAGVDTQYFGPGTRLTVL.

This clone occurred a few times. This chain links TRBV27 with TRBJ2-1; 7 bases are a match to TRBD2. With V trimmed by 3 bases and J by 0 bases, 2 bases remained unmatched. This CDR3 is built from 15 residues. CDR1 and CDR2 from the germline V gene are MNHEY and SMNVEV (reference sequence). CDR3: CASSLGGSSYNEQFF. As DNA, the CDR3 is TGTGCCAGCAGTTTGGGCGGGAGCTCCTACAATGAGCAGTTCTTC.

The gene calls are TRBV28 and TRBJ1-2; no reliable D call. The CDR3 has 13 residues. V lost 6 bases and J lost 4, with 12 bases in between. Germline V gene data show CDR1 as MDHEN and CDR2 as SYDVKM. The DNA for the CDR3 is TGTGCCAGCAGCCCCTCAAATATCTATGGCTACACCTTC. Its translation: CASSPSNIYGYTF.

The gene calls are TRBV4-3 and TRBJ2-1; 9 nucleotides line up with TRBD2. The V gene end was trimmed by 1 base and the J gene end by 0 bases; junction bases not matched to a gene: 13. The CDR3 consists of 20 residues. Germline values: CDR1 LGHNA, CDR2 YSLEER. CDR3 in amino acids: CASSQGASGKRGSSYNEQFF. The DNA for the CDR3 is TGCGCCAGCAGCCAAGGGGCTAGCGGGAAAAGGGGCAGCTCCTACAATGAGCAGTTCTTC.

The V gene is TRBV23-1, the J gene TRBJ2-5; D not certain. TRBV23-1 is an ORF for which the function is uncertain. V was pared by 2 bases and J by 1 base, with 5 bases between. CDR3 size: 13 residues. CDR3 bases: TGCGCCAGCAGTCAACTAGTCCAAGAGACCCAGTACTTC. Translating gives CASSQLVQETQYF.